The text below deals with one T cell receptor beta chain. The data are from a study of blood T cell repertoires in COVID-19. V was pared by 3 bases and J by 8 bases, with 20 bases between. The CDR3 runs 15 residues. The germline V gene has CDR1 SGHDT and CDR2 YYEEEE. Sequencing was performed with immunoSEQ multiplex PCR; in TCRdb, only in-frame clones are kept and a portion is missing. The sample consists of roughly 250,000 clones, about nine tenths of them appearing once. Participants were aged roughly 18 to 89 years from approximately 25 US areas. Participant reports of clinical history set cohort assignment.

The clonotype originates from a woman aged 25 to 39 with acute COVID-19. The chain links TRBV5-6 to TRBJ1-2, with D possibly TRBD1 on 5 matching bases. The sample consisted of PBMCs or T cells enriched from blood (not recorded which). In DNA form, the CDR3 reads TGTGCCAGCAGCTGGGGAAGCCAGGGCCTTGGCGGCTACACCTTC. Translating gives CASSWGSQGLGGYTF. Together with reference TRBV5-6 and TRBJ1-2, the CDR3 gives the full variable domain: DAGVTQSPTHLIKTRGQQVTLRCSPKSGHDTVSWYQQALGQGPQFIFQYYEEEERQRGNFPDRFSGHQFPNYSSELNVNALLLGDSALYLCASSWGSQGLGGYTFGSGTRLTVV.